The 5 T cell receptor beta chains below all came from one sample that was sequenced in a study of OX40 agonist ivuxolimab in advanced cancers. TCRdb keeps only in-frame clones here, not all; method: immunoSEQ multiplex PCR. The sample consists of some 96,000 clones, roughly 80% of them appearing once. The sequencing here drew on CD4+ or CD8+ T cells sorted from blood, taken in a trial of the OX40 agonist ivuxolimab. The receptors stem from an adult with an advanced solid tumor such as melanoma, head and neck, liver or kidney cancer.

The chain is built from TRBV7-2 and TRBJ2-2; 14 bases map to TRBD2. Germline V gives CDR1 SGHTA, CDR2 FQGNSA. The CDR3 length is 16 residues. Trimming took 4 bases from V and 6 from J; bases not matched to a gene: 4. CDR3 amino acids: CASSSGLAGAPGELFF. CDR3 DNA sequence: TGTGCCAGCAGCTCGGGACTAGCGGGAGCCCCCGGGGAGCTGTTTTTT.

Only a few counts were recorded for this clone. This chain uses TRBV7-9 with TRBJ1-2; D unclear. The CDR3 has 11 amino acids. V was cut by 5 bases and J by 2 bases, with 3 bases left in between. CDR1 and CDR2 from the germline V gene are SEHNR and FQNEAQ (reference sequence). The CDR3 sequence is CASSRNYGYTF. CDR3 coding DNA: TGTGCCAGCAGCCGAAACTATGGCTACACCTTC.

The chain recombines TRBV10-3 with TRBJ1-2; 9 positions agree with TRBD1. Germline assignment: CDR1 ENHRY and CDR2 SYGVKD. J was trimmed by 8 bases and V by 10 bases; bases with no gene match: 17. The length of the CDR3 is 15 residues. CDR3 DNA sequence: TGTGCCAGTGCTCCGGGACAGGGCGTCAGGGGAGGCTACACCTTC. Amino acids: CASAPGQGVRGGYTF.

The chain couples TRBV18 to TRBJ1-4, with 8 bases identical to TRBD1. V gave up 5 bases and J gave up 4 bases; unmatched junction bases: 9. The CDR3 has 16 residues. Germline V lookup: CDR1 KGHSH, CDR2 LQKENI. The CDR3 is CASSAGQVFRNEKLFF. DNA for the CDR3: TGTGCCAGCTCAGCGGGACAGGTGTTCCGTAATGAAAAACTGTTTTTT.

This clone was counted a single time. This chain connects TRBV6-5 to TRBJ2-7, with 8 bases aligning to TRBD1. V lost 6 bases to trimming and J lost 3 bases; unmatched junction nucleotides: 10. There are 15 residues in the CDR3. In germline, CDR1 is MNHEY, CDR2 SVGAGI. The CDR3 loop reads CASSPGTGQGYEQYF. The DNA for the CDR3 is TGTGCCAGCAGCCCTGGGACAGGACAGGGCTACGAGCAGTACTTC.